This T cell receptor (beta chain) was documented in a study of identical twins. V lost 3 bases, J lost 6 bases, and 9 bases lay in between. The CDR3 is 14 amino acids. Study results and caveats: Cross-sectional statistical analysis, not tracking of the same donors, underpinned the conclusions. Cord blood beta clonotypes present at high abundance carried fewer insertions; no such pattern appeared in memory repertoires.

As concerns this clonotype: No antigen is known for it.

TCRdb re-derived calls from the 5' RACE reads in MiXCR, one entry per CDR3 protein. The data hold some 260,000 distinct CDR3 sequences, with around 15% observed a single time. The rearrangement joins TRBV12-3 or TRBV12-4 to TRBJ1-6, with D possibly matching TRBD1 (5 bases). Sample: memory (CD45RO+) T cells sorted from blood. The source of this sequence is a woman aged 18-29 years in good health. CDR3 nucleotides: TGTGCCAGCAGTTTGAACGGGGGTAATTCACCCCTCCACTTT. Protein sequence: CASSLNGGNSPLHF.